Following are 25 T cell receptor beta chains from one sample sequenced in a study of blood T cell repertoires in COVID-19. Assay used: immunoSEQ multiplex PCR; TCRdb lists only in-frame clones, some missing. The sample includes roughly 330,000 clones, roughly 86% of them seen just once. Sequenced sample: peripheral blood. These receptors were obtained from a young man with COVID-19, enrolled during active disease.

The chain links TRBV7-2 to TRBJ1-5; no clear D gene. Germline CDR1 and CDR2: SGHTA and FQGNSA. Trimming stripped 4 bases from V and 5 bases from J, with 9 bases between. CDR3 size: 13 residues. The DNA for the CDR3 is TGTGCCAGCAGCTCCCAAGAGGATCAGCCCCAGCATTTT. It codes for CASSSQEDQPQHF.

The chain couples TRBV4-2 to TRBJ1-2; 8 bases fit TRBD1. Germline lookup yields CDR1 LGHNA and CDR2 YNFKEQ. The CDR3 contains 17 residues. V shed 1 base and J 4 bases; nucleotides not matched to a gene: 11. CDR3 in DNA: TGTGCCAGCAGCCAAGGGGCGCCGGGACAGGTTATCTATGGCTACACCTTC. Its translation: CASSQGAPGQVIYGYTF.

The genes are TRBV7-2 and TRBJ2-1; no firm D call. This CDR3 spans 11 amino acids. Germline V CDR1 and CDR2: SGHTA, FQGNSA. The V end was cut by 5 bases, the J end by 6 bases, with 5 bases between. The CDR3: CASSRVNEQFF. CDR3 nucleotides: TGTGCCAGCAGCCGAGTCAATGAGCAGTTCTTC.

The V gene is TRBV27, the J gene TRBJ1-1; 7 bases fit TRBD1. V dropped 6 bases and J dropped 3; count of bases not matched to a gene: 7. The CDR3 is 14 residues long. Germline V gives CDR1 MNHEY, CDR2 SMNVEV (reference sequence). In DNA, the CDR3 is TGTGCCAGCAGAACGGATACAGGGGACACTGAAGCTTTCTTT. This gives the protein CASRTDTGDTEAFF.

This chain joins TRBV7-8 and TRBJ2-5; the D is unclear. The germline gives CDR1 SGHVS, CDR2 FQNEAQ. The CDR3 contains 12 residues. V was shortened by 1 base and J by 5 bases, with 5 bases between the two germline ends. CDR3 sequence reads: CASSLGAETQYF. CDR3 DNA: TGTGCCAGCAGCTTAGGGGCCGAGACCCAGTACTTC.

J is TRBJ2-7 and V is TRBV28; TRBD1 aligns across 10 bases. With V trimmed by 8 bases and J by 1 base, 2 bases remained unmatched. Per germline, CDR1 MDHEN and CDR2 SYDVKM. The CDR3 has 13 amino acids. The CDR3 DNA follows: TGTGCCAGCCTGGGACAGGGGTCCTACGAGCAGTACTTC. This gives the protein CASLGQGSYEQYF.

The rearrangement uses TRBV30 and TRBJ2-1; TRBD2 agrees at 13 bases. V was clipped by 2 bases and J by 7 bases; unmatched bases: 5. This CDR3 is 15 amino acids long. CDR1 is GTSNPN and CDR2 is SVGIG in the germline V gene (reference sequence). This CDR3 is CAWSKTSGRRNEQFF. In DNA, the CDR3 is TGTGCCTGGAGTAAGACTAGCGGGAGGAGAAATGAGCAGTTCTTC. The full variable domain, its missing parts supplied by reference TRBV30 and TRBJ2-1, is SQTIHQWPATLVQPVGSPLSLECTVEGTSNPNLYWYRQAAGRGLQLLFYSVGIGQISSEVPQNLSASRPQDRQFILSSKKLLLSDSGFYLCAWSKTSGRRNEQFFGPGTRLTVL.

This clone has a single count. The chain couples TRBV7-2 to TRBJ1-2; possible D gene TRBD1, 6 bases. Germline-derived CDR1 and CDR2 are SGHTA and FQGNSA. V was cut by 1 base and J by 5 bases, with 11 bases left in between. The CDR3 has 14 amino acids. This CDR3 reads CASSLDGGAYGYTF. CDR3 bases: TGTGCCAGCAGCTTAGACGGGGGGGCGTATGGCTACACCTTC.

This clone was observed once. This sequence joins TRBV19 and TRBJ1-1, with D perhaps TRBD1 (5 bases). There are 14 residues in the CDR3. Germline CDR1 and CDR2: LNHDA and SQIVND (reference sequence). V dropped 4 bases and J dropped 4 bases, with 13 bases sitting between them. The CDR3 DNA is TGTGCCAGTAGTACATCAGGGATAGGCACTGAAGCTTTCTTT. It codes for CASSTSGIGTEAFF.

This rearrangement joins TRBV18 to TRBJ2-2, with 15 positions matching TRBD2. The CDR3 extends over 18 amino acids. After removal of 3 bases from V and 5 bases from J, the junction contained 7 bases not matched to a gene. CDR1 and CDR2 (germline): KGHSH, LQKENI. CDR3 sequence: CASSPRTSGGASTGELFF. Written as DNA, the CDR3 is TGTGCCAGCTCACCCCGGACTAGCGGGGGGGCATCAACCGGGGAGCTGTTTTTT.

A single count supports this clone. At one end, the junction sequence differs from germline, possibly due to a read error. The CDR3 DNA reads TGTGCCAGCAGTTTAGGGGGCGGCTATTATTCACCCCTCCACTTT. Protein product: CASSLGGGYYSPLHF. The gene calls are TRBV27 and TRBJ1-6; the D gene is possibly TRBD1 (6 bases). The CDR3 runs 15 residues. The germline V gene has CDR1 MNHEY and CDR2 SMNVEV (reference sequence).

The chain has TRBV24-1 and TRBJ2-2; 10 nucleotides line up with TRBD2. The germline V gene encodes CDR1 KGHDR and CDR2 SFDVKD. The CDR3 is 15 residues long. V shed 6 bases, J shed 6 bases, and the junction held 6 bases outside the gene matches. Here the CDR3 reads CATSPSGGAAGELFF. CDR3 bases: TGTGCCACCAGTCCAAGCGGGGGGGCCGCCGGGGAGCTGTTTTTT.

The genes are TRBV7-2 and TRBJ1-2; D call uncertain. The germline gives CDR1 SGHTA, CDR2 FQGNSA. CDR3 length equals 14 residues. V lost 3 bases and J lost 1, with 9 bases in between. This CDR3 reads CASSLKQDNYGYTF. CDR3 DNA sequence: TGTGCCAGCAGCTTGAAGCAGGATAACTATGGCTACACCTTC.

The chain links TRBV19 to TRBJ2-7; D possibly corresponds to TRBD2 (5 bases). The CDR3 runs 15 residues. V lost 3 bases and J lost 3, with 15 bases in between. CDR1 is LNHDA, CDR2 SQIVND, per germline (reference sequence). The CDR3 reads CASSMVGGGYYEQYF. The CDR3 nucleotides are TGTGCCAGTAGTATGGTAGGAGGAGGATACTACGAGCAGTACTTC.

This chain links TRBV28 with TRBJ1-1; TRBD1 might be the D (5 bases). CDR1 is MDHEN and CDR2 is SYDVKM in the germline V gene. Trimming stripped 4 bases from V and 1 base from J, with 10 bases between. This CDR3 has 14 residues. CDR3 sequence (DNA): TGTGCCAGCAGTTCCGGGGGGACGAACACTGAAGCTTTCTTT. Amino acids: CASSSGGTNTEAFF.

The J gene is TRBJ1-2, the V gene TRBV10-3; D possibly corresponds to TRBD1 (6 bases). The CDR3 spans 17 residues. Trimming removed 0 bases at V and 3 bases at J, with 17 bases between. Per the germline V gene, CDR1 is ENHRY and CDR2 is SYGVKD. The CDR3 loop is CAISESGGRGRDYGYTF. In nucleotides, the CDR3 is TGTGCCATCAGTGAGTCTGGGGGAAGGGGGAGAGACTATGGCTACACCTTC.

This sequence joins TRBV18 and TRBJ2-7; D possibly corresponds to TRBD2 (5 bases). There are 16 residues in the CDR3. V lost 0 bases and J lost 3, with 15 bases in between. Per germline, CDR1 KGHSH and CDR2 LQKENI. The CDR3 region has the DNA TGTGCCAGCTCACCACCCGGGCGGGTCCCTCTCTACGAGCAGTACTTC. Encoded protein: CASSPPGRVPLYEQYF. Looking up the rest from reference TRBV18 and TRBJ2-7 gives the full variable domain: NAGVMQNPRHLVRRRGQEARLRCSPMKGHSHVYWYRQLPEEGLKFMVYLQKENIIDESGMPKERFSAEFPKEGPSILRIQQVVRGDSAAYFCASSPPGRVPLYEQYFGPGTRLTVT.

This chain connects TRBV6-6 to TRBJ1-2, with 7 positions matching TRBD1. The CDR3 is 14 amino acids. Germline V gives CDR1 MNHNY, CDR2 SVGAGI (reference sequence). Trimming cost V 6 bases and J 1 base; bases outside gene matches: 5. The CDR3 sequence is CASSLTGINYGYTF. For the CDR3, the DNA is TGTGCCAGCAGCCTGACAGGGATTAACTATGGCTACACCTTC.

The J gene is TRBJ2-5, the V gene TRBV7-2, with unresolved D. Germline values: CDR1 SGHTA, CDR2 FQGNSA. This CDR3 region has 13 residues. V was cut by 3 bases and J by 5 bases, with 10 bases left in between. CDR3 nucleotide sequence: TGTGCCAGCAGCTTTAATTATTTCGAGACCCAGTACTTC. Protein product: CASSFNYFETQYF.

The rearrangement links TRBV9 to TRBJ2-1; D is perhaps TRBD2 (6 bases). This CDR3 contains 14 residues. V shed 0 bases and J shed 7 bases, with 11 bases lying between them. Germline assignment: CDR1 SGDLS and CDR2 YYNGEE. CDR3 sequence reads: CASSVDGGYNEQFF. DNA of the CDR3: TGTGCCAGCAGCGTAGATGGGGGGTATAATGAGCAGTTCTTC.

The chain joins TRBV7-6 to TRBJ1-4; D ambiguous. V lost 2 bases and J 6 bases, leaving 16 bases between the germline ends. Germline values: CDR1 SGHVS, CDR2 FNYEAQ. CDR3 size: 16 residues. CDR3: CASSLNGAKVDEKLFF. DNA of the CDR3: TGTGCCAGCAGCTTAAACGGAGCTAAGGTCGATGAAAAACTGTTTTTT. The full variable domain, rest sourced from reference TRBV7-6 and TRBJ1-4, is GAGVSQSPRYKVTKRGQDVALRCDPISGHVSLYWYRQALGQGPEFLTYFNYEAQQDKSGLPNDRFSAERPEGSISTLTIQRTEQRDSAMYRCASSLNGAKVDEKLFFGSGTQLSVL.

On this clone itself: One end of the junction does not line up with germline, which may come from a read error. The chain employs TRBV28 and TRBJ2-3, with a tentative D call TRBD2 (6 bases). The CDR3 loop spans 16 amino acids. Germline CDR1 and CDR2: MDHEN and SYDVKM. The CDR3 region is CASGFRRGSGTDTQYF. In DNA, the CDR3 is TGTGCCAGCGGTTTCCGTCGGGGGTCGGGCACAGATACGCAGTATTTT. Combining the CDR3 with reference TRBV28 and TRBJ2-3 gives the whole variable domain DVKVTQSSRYLVKRTGEKVFLECVQDMDHENMFWYRQDPGLGLRLIYFSYDVKMKEKGDIPEGYSVSREKKERFSLILESASTNQTSMYLCASGFRRGSGTDTQYFGPGTRLTVL.

This chain uses TRBV28 with TRBJ1-2; 8 nucleotides line up with TRBD1. The CDR3 has 14 amino acids. Unmatched junction bases numbered 3, after V lost 6 bases and J lost 0 bases. The germline V gene encodes CDR1 MDHEN and CDR2 SYDVKM. This CDR3 reads CASRGQAPNYGYTF. CDR3 DNA sequence: TGTGCCAGCAGGGGACAGGCCCCTAACTATGGCTACACCTTC.

The chain carries TRBV7-9 and TRBJ2-3; 7 positions match TRBD1. J was trimmed by 0 bases and V by 3 bases; bases with no gene match: 3. There are 15 residues in the CDR3. CDR1 is SEHNR and CDR2 is FQNEAQ in the germline V gene (reference sequence). The CDR3 DNA is TGTGCCAGCAGCTTCTCAGGGGGAAGCACAGATACGCAGTATTTT. Its translation is CASSFSGGSTDTQYF. Full variable domain (remainder filled in from reference TRBV7-9 and TRBJ2-3): DTGVSQNPRHKITKRGQNVTFRCDPISEHNRLYWYRQTLGQGPEFLTYFQNEAQLEKSRLLSDRFSAERPKGSFSTLEIQRTEQGDSAMYLCASSFSGGSTDTQYFGPGTRLTVL.

The chain is built from TRBV6-5 and TRBJ2-3; TRBD2 agrees at 12 bases. Germline assignment: CDR1 MNHEY and CDR2 SVGAGI. The CDR3 is made up of 16 amino acids. V gave up 0 bases and J gave up 5 bases; unmatched junction bases: 3. The DNA for the CDR3 is TGTGCCAGCAGTTACTCTCTAGCGGGGGGGCTAGATACGCAGTATTTT. Its protein is CASSYSLAGGLDTQYF.